Here is one TCR beta chain with its context. Researchers ran the PCR with 60 Vbeta and 13 Jbeta primers. Profiled with immunoSEQ multiplex PCR; TCRdb holds only in-frame clones, not every one. Found here are 150,000 to 200,000 clones, approximately 67% of them singletons; the top ten hold 3.5% to 5.5%. This record belongs to a study of cytomegalovirus exposure and HLA in healthy donors. Germline CDR1 SEHNR, CDR2 FQNEAQ (reference sequence). J gave up 4 bases and V 2 bases, and 9 bases lay outside the gene matches. The CDR3 has 16 amino acids. Sequencing used PBMCs. This clonotype was obtained from a young woman in good health and CMV-seropositive. The rearrangement joins TRBV7-9 to TRBJ2-3; 7 bases align to TRBD2. CDR3 amino acids: CASSLTLAEHPDTQYF. The CDR3 coding sequence is TGTGCCAGCAGCTTAACGCTAGCGGAGCACCCAGATACGCAGTATTTT.